This T cell receptor beta chain was recorded in a study of blood T cell repertoires in COVID-19. Background on the study: Sites in the United States, Italy and Spain provided acute and convalescent COVID-19 samples. The cDNA or gDNA used as material had been derived from T cells, B-cell-depleted T cells, or PBMCs.

Authors' processing steps: From reference gene primer amplification, estimates of nucleated cell counts were derived. Assay: immunoSEQ multiplex PCR; the TCRdb copy retains only in-frame clones and omits some. V, J and clone size are those of that table, while D and trimming were read from the DNA. This sample has some 110,000 clones, with approximately 90% found just once. The CDR3 length is 13 residues. V was pared by 5 bases and J by 7 bases, with 12 bases between. The receptor's source is a man aged 50-60 years with COVID-19, enrolled during active disease. Sequenced: peripheral blood. V usage is TRBV12-3 or TRBV12-4 and J usage is TRBJ2-1; tentative D call: TRBD1 (5 bases). CDR3 coding DNA: TGTGCCAGCAGTAGCGCAGGGCAGAATGAGCAGTTCTTC. This sequence encodes CASSSAGQNEQFF.